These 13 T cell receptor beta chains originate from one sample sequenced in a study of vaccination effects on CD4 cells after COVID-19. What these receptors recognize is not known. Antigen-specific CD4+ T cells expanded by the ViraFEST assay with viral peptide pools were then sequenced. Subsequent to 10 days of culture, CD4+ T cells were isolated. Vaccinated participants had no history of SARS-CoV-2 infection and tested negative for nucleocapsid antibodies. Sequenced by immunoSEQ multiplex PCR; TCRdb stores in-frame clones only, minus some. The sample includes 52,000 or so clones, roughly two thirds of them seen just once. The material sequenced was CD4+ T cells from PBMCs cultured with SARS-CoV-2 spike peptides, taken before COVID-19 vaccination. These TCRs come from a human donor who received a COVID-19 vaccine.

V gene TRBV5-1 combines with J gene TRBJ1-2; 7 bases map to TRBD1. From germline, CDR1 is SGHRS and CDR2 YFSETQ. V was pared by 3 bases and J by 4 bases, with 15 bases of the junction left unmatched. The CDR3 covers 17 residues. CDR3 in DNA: TGCGCCAGCAGCTCATTGGTGGCAGGGGGTCATCTCTATGGCTACACCTTC. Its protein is CASSSLVAGGHLYGYTF. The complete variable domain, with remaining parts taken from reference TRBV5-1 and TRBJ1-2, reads KAGVTQTPRYLIKTRGQQVTLSCSPISGHRSVSWYQQTPGQGLQFLFEYFSETQRNKGNFPGRFSGRQFSNSRSEMNVSTLELGDSALYLCASSSLVAGGHLYGYTFGSGTRLTVV.

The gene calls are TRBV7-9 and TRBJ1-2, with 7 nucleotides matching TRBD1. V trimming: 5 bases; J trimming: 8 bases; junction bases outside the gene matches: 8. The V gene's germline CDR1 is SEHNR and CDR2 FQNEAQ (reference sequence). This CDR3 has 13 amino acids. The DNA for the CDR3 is TGTGCCAGCAGCGCCCTCCAGGGGGAGGGCTACACCTTC. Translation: CASSALQGEGYTF.

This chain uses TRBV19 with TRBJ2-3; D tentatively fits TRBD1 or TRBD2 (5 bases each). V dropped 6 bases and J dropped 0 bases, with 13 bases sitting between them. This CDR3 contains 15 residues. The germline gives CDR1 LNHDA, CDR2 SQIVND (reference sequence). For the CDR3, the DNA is TGTGCCAGTAGGTCATCGGGGCTGAGCACAGATACGCAGTATTTT. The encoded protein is CASRSSGLSTDTQYF.

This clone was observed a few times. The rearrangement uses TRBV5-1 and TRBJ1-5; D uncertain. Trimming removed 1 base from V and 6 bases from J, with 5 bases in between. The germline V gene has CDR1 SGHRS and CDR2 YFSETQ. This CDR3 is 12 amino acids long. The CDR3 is CASSLSGQPQHF. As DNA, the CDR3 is TGCGCCAGCAGCTTGAGCGGTCAGCCCCAGCATTTT.

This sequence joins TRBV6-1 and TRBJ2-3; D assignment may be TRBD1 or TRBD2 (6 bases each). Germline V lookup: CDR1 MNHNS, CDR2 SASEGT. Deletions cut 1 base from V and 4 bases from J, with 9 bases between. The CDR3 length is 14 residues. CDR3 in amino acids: CASSEDRDSDTQYF. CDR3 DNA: TGTGCCAGCAGTGAAGACAGGGACTCAGATACGCAGTATTTT.

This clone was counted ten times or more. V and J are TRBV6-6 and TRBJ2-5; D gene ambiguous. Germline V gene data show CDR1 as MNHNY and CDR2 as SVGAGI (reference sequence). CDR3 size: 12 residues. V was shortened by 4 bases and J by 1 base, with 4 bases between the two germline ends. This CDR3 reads CASSWSQETQYF. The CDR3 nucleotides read TGTGCCAGCAGTTGGAGCCAAGAGACCCAGTACTTC.

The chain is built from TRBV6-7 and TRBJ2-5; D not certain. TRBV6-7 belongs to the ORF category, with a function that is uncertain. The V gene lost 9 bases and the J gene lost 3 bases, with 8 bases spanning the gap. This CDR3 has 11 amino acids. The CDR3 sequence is CARPAEETQYF. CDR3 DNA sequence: TGTGCCAGGCCAGCAGAAGAGACCCAGTACTTC.

This chain's CDR3 is CASSQARGYEQYF. The CDR3, as DNA: TGCGCCAGCAGTCAAGCCAGGGGCTACGAGCAGTACTTC. V and J are TRBV23-1 and TRBJ2-7; D is perhaps TRBD1 (6 bases). TRBV23-1 is reported as an ORF; its role is uncertain. The CDR3 runs to 13 residues. The V gene lost 2 bases and the J gene lost 3 bases, with 8 bases spanning the gap.

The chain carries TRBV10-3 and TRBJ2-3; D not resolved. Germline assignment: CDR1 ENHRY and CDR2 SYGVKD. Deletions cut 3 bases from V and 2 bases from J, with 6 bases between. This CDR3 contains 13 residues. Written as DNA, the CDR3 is TGTGCCATCAGTGACAGGTCCACAGATACGCAGTATTTT. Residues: CAISDRSTDTQYF.

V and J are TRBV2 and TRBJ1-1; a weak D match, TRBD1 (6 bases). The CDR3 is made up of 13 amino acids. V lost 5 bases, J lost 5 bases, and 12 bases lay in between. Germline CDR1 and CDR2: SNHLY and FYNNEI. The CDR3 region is CASSPQGWTEAFF. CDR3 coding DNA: TGTGCCAGCAGTCCCCAGGGGTGGACTGAAGCTTTCTTT.

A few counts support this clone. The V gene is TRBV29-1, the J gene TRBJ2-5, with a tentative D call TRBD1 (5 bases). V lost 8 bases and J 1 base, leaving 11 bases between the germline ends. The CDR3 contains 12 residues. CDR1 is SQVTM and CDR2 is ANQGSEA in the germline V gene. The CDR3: CSLRTPQETQYF. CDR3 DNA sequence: TGCAGCCTTAGGACACCCCAAGAGACCCAGTACTTC.

The CDR3 DNA is TGCAGCGTTCGGGACAGCCCCTACGAGCAGTACTTC. This sequence encodes CSVRDSPYEQYF. The chain uses TRBV29-1 and TRBJ2-7; TRBD1 matches 7 bases. The germline V gene has CDR1 SQVTM and CDR2 ANQGSEA. Losses at the gene ends were 5 bases for V and 2 bases for J; bases not matched to a gene: 3. This CDR3 region has 12 residues.

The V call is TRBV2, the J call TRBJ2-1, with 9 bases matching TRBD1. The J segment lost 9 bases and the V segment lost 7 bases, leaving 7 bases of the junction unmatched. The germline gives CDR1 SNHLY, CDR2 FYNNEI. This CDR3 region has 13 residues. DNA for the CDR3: TGTGCCAGCACGGACAGGGGTTCTGCTGAGCAGTTCTTC. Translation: CASTDRGSAEQFF.